This TCR beta chain was sequenced for a study of blood T cells in healthy people across ages. Study-wide points: Any conclusive comparison of naive versus antigen-experienced cells was prevented by using unsorted PBMCs.

A second roughly 6 to 11 cycle PCR used barcoded and J-beta primers. Tags on each cDNA molecule came from a template-switch adaptor with 12 random nucleotides. TCRdb re-derived calls from the 5' RACE reads in MiXCR, one entry per CDR3 protein. The table shows more than 900,000 distinct CDR3 sequences, with 25% to 30% occurring only once. This CDR3 is 15 amino acids long. Trimming cost V 5 bases and J 1 base, with 14 bases left between them. Per germline, CDR1 SEHNR and CDR2 FQNEAQ (reference sequence). A word on this clonotype: What it recognizes is unknown.

This same sample was also part of a study on T cells of mothers and their children.

Sample: blood. The rearrangement joins TRBV7-9 to TRBJ2-5; D possibly corresponds to TRBD2 (5 bases). This clonotype originated in a woman in her thirties or forties in good health. CDR3 nucleotide sequence: TGTGCCAGCAGCCCGGACTCCTTAGGCCAAGAGACCCAGTACTTC. It yields the protein CASSPDSLGQETQYF.